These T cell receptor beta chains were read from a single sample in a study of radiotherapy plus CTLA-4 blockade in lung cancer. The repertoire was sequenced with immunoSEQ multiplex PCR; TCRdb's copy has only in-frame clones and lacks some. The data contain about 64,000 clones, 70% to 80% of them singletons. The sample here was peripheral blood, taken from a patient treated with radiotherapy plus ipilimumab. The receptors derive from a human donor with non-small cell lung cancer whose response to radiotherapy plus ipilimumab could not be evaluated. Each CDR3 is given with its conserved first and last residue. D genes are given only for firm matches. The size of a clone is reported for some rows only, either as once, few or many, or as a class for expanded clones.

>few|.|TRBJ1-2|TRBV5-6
CATSLAGIGNYGYTF
TGTGCCACCAGCTTGGCGGGGATTGGTAACTATGGCTACACCTTC
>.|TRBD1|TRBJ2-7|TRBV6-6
CASSPPVTGGLHEQYF
TGTGCCAGCAGTCCGCCGGTGACAGGGGGGTTGCACGAGCAGTACTTC
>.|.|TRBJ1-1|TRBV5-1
CASSLAQNTEAFF
TGCGCCAGCAGCTTGGCACAGAACACTGAAGCTTTCTTT
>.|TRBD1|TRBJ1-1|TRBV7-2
CASSLNRGTTEAFF
TGTGCCAGCAGCTTAAACAGGGGGACCACTGAAGCTTTCTTT
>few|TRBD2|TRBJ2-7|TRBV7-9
CASRGLAGNSYEQYF
TGTGCCAGCAGGGGACTAGCGGGGAACTCCTACGAGCAGTACTTC
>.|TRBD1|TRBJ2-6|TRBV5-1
CASIPGQGVAGANVLTF
TGCGCCAGCATACCGGGACAGGGTGTGGCTGGGGCCAACGTCCTGACTTTC
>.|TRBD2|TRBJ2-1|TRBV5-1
CASSALTSGGVNEQFF
TGCGCCAGCAGCGCCTTGACTAGCGGGGGGGTCAATGAGCAGTTCTTC
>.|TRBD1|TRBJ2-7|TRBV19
CASSTAGTGTYEQYF
TGTGCCAGTAGTACCGCCGGGACAGGGACCTACGAGCAGTACTTC
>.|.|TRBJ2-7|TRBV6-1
CASSEAGSQANREQYF
TGTGCCAGCAGTGAGGCGGGGAGCCAAGCCAACCGCGAGCAGTACTTC
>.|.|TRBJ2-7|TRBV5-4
CASSFTGISSPYEQYF
TGTGCCAGCAGCTTCACAGGGATCTCATCGCCCTACGAGCAGTACTTC
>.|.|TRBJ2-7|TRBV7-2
CASSSVYEQYF
TGTGCCAGCAGCTCCGTCTACGAGCAGTACTTC
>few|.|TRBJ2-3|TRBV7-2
CASSLRRTDTQYF
TGTGCCAGCAGCTTAAGGAGAACAGATACGCAGTATTTT
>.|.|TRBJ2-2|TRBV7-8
CASSLVPVAAQNTGELFF
TGTGCCAGCAGCTTAGTCCCAGTAGCCGCCCAGAACACCGGGGAGCTGTTTTTT
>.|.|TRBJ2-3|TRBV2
CASSGRGLGDTQYF
TGTGCCAGCAGTGGTCGAGGACTGGGAGATACGCAGTATTTT
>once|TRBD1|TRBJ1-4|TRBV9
CASSLGQADEKLFF
TGTGCCAGCAGCCTCGGACAGGCTGATGAAAAACTGTTTTTT